The rows below give T cell receptor beta chains drawn from one sample of a study of blood T cell repertoires in COVID-19. Profiling relied on immunoSEQ multiplex PCR, and the TCRdb table lists in-frame clones only, not all of them. Of 35,000 to 45,000 clones detected, roughly 78% appear once; the ten largest clones hold less than 40%. Sequencing input: peripheral blood. The receptor source for this set is a man in his 60s with acute or convalescent COVID-19. CDR3s include the opening cysteine and the closing phenylalanine or tryptophan. The order of the fields is clone size, V gene, D gene, J gene, CDR3 protein, CDR3 DNA. The D gene is left open where the match is weak. Rows give clone size only sometimes, using once, few, many, or a class for an expanded clone.

abundance: .; v_gene: TRBV7-9; d_gene: .; j_gene: TRBJ1-1; CDR3aa: CASSLTGMNTEAFF; CDR3nt: TGTGCCAGCAGTCTTACAGGCATGAACACTGAAGCTTTCTTT
abundance: .; v_gene: TRBV2; d_gene: TRBD2; j_gene: TRBJ2-1; CDR3aa: CASSEIKLAGGAYNEQFF; CDR3nt: TGTGCCAGCAGTGAAATAAAACTCGCGGGAGGCGCCTACAATGAGCAGTTCTTC
abundance: .; v_gene: TRBV6-5; d_gene: TRBD1; j_gene: TRBJ1-5; CDR3aa: CATRTGFGNQPQHF; CDR3nt: TGTGCCACCAGGACAGGGTTTGGCAATCAGCCCCAGCATTTT
abundance: once; v_gene: TRBV11-2; d_gene: TRBD2; j_gene: TRBJ2-3; CDR3aa: CASSFGSGAGGTSDTQYF; CDR3nt: TGTGCCAGCAGCTTTGGTTCTGGGGCGGGAGGAACTTCAGATACGCAGTATTTT
abundance: once; v_gene: TRBV7-6; d_gene: TRBD1; j_gene: TRBJ2-2; CDR3aa: CASSLRQGVDGELFF; CDR3nt: TGTGCCAGCAGCTTACGTCAGGGGGTGGACGGGGAGCTGTTTTTT
abundance: .; v_gene: TRBV7-9; d_gene: .; j_gene: TRBJ1-1; CDR3aa: CASSLTLNTEAFF; CDR3nt: TGTGCCAGCAGCTTGACATTGAACACTGAAGCTTTCTTT
abundance: .; v_gene: TRBV30; d_gene: .; j_gene: TRBJ1-2; CDR3aa: CAWSQQERYGYTF; CDR3nt: TGTGCCTGGAGCCAACAGGAACGCTATGGCTACACCTTC
abundance: .; v_gene: TRBV6-2/TRBV6-3; d_gene: .; j_gene: TRBJ1-1; CDR3aa: CASSYYGQKGLGEAFF; CDR3nt: TGTGCCAGCAGTTACTACGGACAGAAGGGGCTGGGTGAAGCTTTCTTT
abundance: .; v_gene: TRBV7-9; d_gene: TRBD2; j_gene: TRBJ2-7; CDR3aa: CASSGSGNSYEQYF; CDR3nt: TGTGCCAGCAGCGGTAGCGGGAATTCCTACGAGCAGTACTTC
abundance: few; v_gene: TRBV29-1; d_gene: .; j_gene: TRBJ2-5; CDR3aa: CSVDVSSLQETQYF; CDR3nt: TGCAGCGTTGATGTCTCATCCCTACAAGAGACCCAGTACTTC
abundance: .; v_gene: TRBV7-9; d_gene: .; j_gene: TRBJ2-2; CDR3aa: CASSLYRAVKTGELFF; CDR3nt: TGTGCCAGCAGCTTATATCGTGCAGTAAAAACCGGGGAGCTGTTTTTT
abundance: .; v_gene: TRBV5-1; d_gene: TRBD1; j_gene: TRBJ2-3; CDR3aa: CASSKDRPKRTDTQYF; CDR3nt: TGCGCCAGCAGCAAGGACAGGCCAAAACGCACAGATACGCAGTATTTT
abundance: .; v_gene: TRBV19; d_gene: TRBD1; j_gene: TRBJ2-3; CDR3aa: CASSWGQGITDTQYF; CDR3nt: TGTGCCAGTAGTTGGGGACAGGGAATCACAGATACGCAGTATTTT
abundance: .; v_gene: TRBV12-3/TRBV12-4; d_gene: TRBD1; j_gene: TRBJ2-7; CDR3aa: CASSPTGVHEQYF; CDR3nt: TGTGCCAGCAGTCCAACAGGGGTCCACGAGCAGTACTTC
abundance: .; v_gene: TRBV11-3; d_gene: TRBD2; j_gene: TRBJ2-7; CDR3aa: CASTPTSGHYEQYF; CDR3nt: TGTGCCAGCACCCCGACTAGCGGGCACTACGAGCAGTACTTC
abundance: .; v_gene: TRBV6-6; d_gene: TRBD1; j_gene: TRBJ1-5; CDR3aa: CASITSGGQGRGPQHF; CDR3nt: TGTGCCAGCATCACCTCGGGGGGACAGGGCCGGGGGCCCCAGCATTTT
abundance: .; v_gene: TRBV28; d_gene: TRBD1; j_gene: TRBJ2-7; CDR3aa: CASGTGAYEQYF; CDR3nt: TGTGCCAGCGGGACAGGGGCCTACGAGCAGTACTTC
abundance: .; v_gene: TRBV11-2; d_gene: TRBD2; j_gene: TRBJ2-5; CDR3aa: CASSPRTAGGVGETQYF; CDR3nt: TGTGCCAGCAGCCCGAGAACCGCGGGGGGGGTCGGAGAGACCCAGTACTTC
abundance: .; v_gene: TRBV30; d_gene: .; j_gene: TRBJ2-2; CDR3aa: CAWSVLRNTGELFF; CDR3nt: TGTGCCTGGAGTGTACTTCGTAACACCGGGGAGCTGTTTTTT
abundance: .; v_gene: TRBV27; d_gene: .; j_gene: TRBJ1-6; CDR3aa: CASSFFMPDNSPLHF; CDR3nt: TGTGCCAGCAGTTTCTTTATGCCAGATAATTCACCCCTCCACTTT
abundance: .; v_gene: TRBV13; d_gene: TRBD2; j_gene: TRBJ2-1; CDR3aa: CASSFGTSGSDEQFF; CDR3nt: TGTGCCAGCAGCTTTGGGACTAGCGGGAGTGATGAGCAGTTCTTC
abundance: .; v_gene: TRBV4-1; d_gene: TRBD1; j_gene: TRBJ2-5; CDR3aa: CASSLTAGTGGMETQYF; CDR3nt: TGCGCCAGCAGCCTAACGGCCGGGACAGGGGGCATGGAGACCCAGTACTTC
abundance: .; v_gene: TRBV11-3; d_gene: .; j_gene: TRBJ2-7; CDR3aa: CASSLDQGSLFEQYF; CDR3nt: TGTGCCAGCAGCTTAGACCAGGGGTCCCTTTTCGAGCAGTACTTC
abundance: .; v_gene: TRBV19; d_gene: TRBD1; j_gene: TRBJ1-1; CDR3aa: CASSISGTAYTEAFF; CDR3nt: TGTGCCAGTAGTATATCCGGGACAGCATACACTGAAGCTTTCTTT
abundance: few; v_gene: TRBV12-3/TRBV12-4; d_gene: .; j_gene: TRBJ1-5; CDR3aa: CASSLAGDSPHF; CDR3nt: TGTGCCAGCAGTTTGGCCGGTGACAGTCCGCATTTT
abundance: .; v_gene: TRBV6-2/TRBV6-3; d_gene: .; j_gene: TRBJ2-6; CDR3aa: CASSYSRSGANVLTF; CDR3nt: TGTGCCAGCAGTTACTCGAGGTCTGGGGCCAACGTCCTGACTTTC
abundance: .; v_gene: TRBV5-1; d_gene: .; j_gene: TRBJ2-5; CDR3aa: CASSRDSWSQETQYF; CDR3nt: TGCGCCAGCAGTCGAGACAGCTGGTCCCAAGAGACCCAGTACTTC
abundance: .; v_gene: TRBV12-3/TRBV12-4; d_gene: .; j_gene: TRBJ1-3; CDR3aa: CASSIDRGNTIYF; CDR3nt: TGTGCCAGCAGTATCGACAGAGGAAACACCATATATTTT
abundance: .; v_gene: TRBV7-2; d_gene: .; j_gene: TRBJ2-1; CDR3aa: CASSSLVGPTGEFF; CDR3nt: TGTGCCAGCAGCTCCCTGGTTGGGCCGACAGGTGAGTTCTTC
abundance: few; v_gene: TRBV11-3; d_gene: .; j_gene: TRBJ1-1; CDR3aa: CASSLATRGEGTEAFF; CDR3nt: TGTGCCAGCAGCTTAGCAACCAGGGGAGAGGGCACTGAAGCTTTCTTT
abundance: .; v_gene: TRBV5-4; d_gene: .; j_gene: TRBJ1-2; CDR3aa: CASSPRAGRNNYGYTF; CDR3nt: TGTGCCAGCAGCCCTCGGGCGGGGAGGAATAACTATGGCTACACCTTC
abundance: .; v_gene: TRBV3-1/TRBV3-2; d_gene: TRBD2; j_gene: TRBJ2-1; CDR3aa: CASSKSPFPLAGSYNEQFF; CDR3nt: TGTGCCAGCAGCAAAAGTCCCTTCCCACTAGCGGGAAGCTACAATGAGCAGTTCTTC
abundance: .; v_gene: TRBV11-3; d_gene: TRBD2; j_gene: TRBJ2-7; CDR3aa: CASSSGLAGGSSYEQYF; CDR3nt: TGTGCCAGCAGCTCGGGACTAGCGGGGGGCTCCTCCTACGAGCAGTACTTC
abundance: .; v_gene: TRBV16; d_gene: .; j_gene: TRBJ1-1; CDR3aa: CASSQEGLPKGEAFF; CDR3nt: TGTGCCAGCAGCCAAGAGGGTCTCCCGAAGGGTGAAGCTTTCTTT
abundance: .; v_gene: TRBV4-1; d_gene: TRBD2; j_gene: TRBJ2-4; CDR3aa: CASSRAGVKNIQYF; CDR3nt: TGCGCCAGCAGCCGCGCGGGAGTCAAAAACATTCAGTACTTC
abundance: .; v_gene: TRBV5-4; d_gene: TRBD1; j_gene: TRBJ2-7; CDR3aa: CASSVDRGQVEQYF; CDR3nt: TGTGCCAGCAGCGTGGACAGGGGGCAAGTCGAGCAGTACTTC
abundance: many; v_gene: TRBV28; d_gene: TRBD1; j_gene: TRBJ1-2; CDR3aa: CASRPDEPGQGYGYTF; CDR3nt: TGTGCCAGCAGGCCAGACGAGCCGGGACAGGGCTATGGCTACACCTTC
abundance: .; v_gene: TRBV28; d_gene: .; j_gene: TRBJ2-7; CDR3aa: CASSLPGLLEQYF; CDR3nt: TGTGCCAGCAGTTTACCCGGACTACTCGAGCAGTACTTC
abundance: .; v_gene: TRBV6-5; d_gene: TRBD1; j_gene: TRBJ2-7; CDR3aa: CASRTGQGISYEQYF; CDR3nt: TGTGCCAGCAGGACGGGACAGGGGATCTCCTACGAGCAGTACTTC
abundance: .; v_gene: TRBV7-9; d_gene: .; j_gene: TRBJ1-1; CDR3aa: CASSWPSGVGAEAFF; CDR3nt: TGTGCCAGCAGCTGGCCTTCGGGGGTAGGAGCTGAAGCTTTCTTT
abundance: few; v_gene: TRBV5-1; d_gene: TRBD1; j_gene: TRBJ1-5; CDR3aa: CASSPGTGTVQPQHF; CDR3nt: TGCGCCAGCAGCCCCGGGACAGGGACGGTCCAGCCCCAGCATTTT
abundance: few; v_gene: TRBV30; d_gene: .; j_gene: TRBJ1-1; CDR3aa: CAWSGGAGSEAFF; CDR3nt: TGTGCCTGGAGTGGAGGAGCGGGGTCTGAAGCTTTCTTT
abundance: .; v_gene: TRBV6-5; d_gene: TRBD1; j_gene: TRBJ2-7; CDR3aa: CASSPQGFHEQYF; CDR3nt: TGTGCCAGCAGCCCACAGGGGTTCCACGAGCAGTACTTC
abundance: once; v_gene: TRBV27; d_gene: .; j_gene: TRBJ1-1; CDR3aa: CASTPRQTPTEAFF; CDR3nt: TGTGCCAGCACCCCCCGGCAGACACCCACTGAAGCTTTCTTT
abundance: .; v_gene: TRBV9; d_gene: .; j_gene: TRBJ1-1; CDR3aa: CASSHRGGGGFTEAFF; CDR3nt: TGTGCCAGCAGCCACCGGGGAGGGGGAGGGTTCACTGAAGCTTTCTTT